Listed here are 7 T cell receptor beta chains from one sample, sequenced in a study of spatial heterogeneity in lung cancer. MiXCR was run by TCRdb on the 5' RACE reads, yielding one entry per CDR3 protein. This table has roughly 40,000 distinct CDR3 sequences, almost 7% appearing once. Time point here: sample taken at primary tumor resection. Material: PBMCs, obtained at surgery. These receptor sequences come from a female donor with early-stage non-small cell lung cancer.

This clonotype came up many times. The chain links TRBV6-2 or TRBV6-3 to TRBJ1-4, with a tentative D call TRBD1 (6 bases). CDR3 size: 18 residues. Germline values: CDR1 MNHEY, CDR2 SVGEGT. V was cut by 2 bases and J by 3 bases, with 19 bases left in between. This chain's CDR3 is CASSYPEAGGAANEKLFF. CDR3 bases: TGTGCCAGCAGTTACCCCGAAGCCGGGGGGGCAGCTAATGAAAAACTGTTTTTT.

This clonotype came up many times. The V call is TRBV6-5, the J call TRBJ1-2, with D tentatively TRBD1 (6 bases). Looked up from germline, CDR1 is MNHEY and CDR2 is SVGAGI. The CDR3 length is 14 residues. V lost 9 bases to trimming and J lost 8 bases, with 22 bases between them. The DNA for the CDR3 is TGTGCCAGTTCTCCCCTTCGGGGGGCGATCGGCTACACCTTC. This sequence encodes CASSPLRGAIGYTF.

There are a few counts of this clonotype. The genes are TRBV5-4 and TRBJ2-1; 12 bases are a match to TRBD2. Germline-derived CDR1 and CDR2 are SGHNT and YYREEE (reference sequence). With 0 bases clipped from V and 4 bases from J, the junction kept 5 bases outside the gene matches. CDR3 size: 17 residues. The CDR3 region has the DNA TGTGCCAGCAGCTTGGTCTCTAGCGGGGGGGTTTACAATGAGCAGTTCTTC. It is translated as CASSLVSSGGVYNEQFF.

This clonotype was recorded many times. Germline is not matched at one junction end, which may reflect a read error. The DNA of the CDR3 is TGTGCCAGCAGTTCCCCCAGCATAAACAATGAGGATCTCTTC. Translation gives CASSSPSINNEDLF. The chain employs TRBV6-2 or TRBV6-3 and TRBJ2-1; D uncertain. The CDR3 sequence is 14 residues long. CDR1 and CDR2 from the germline V gene are MNHEY and SVGEGT.

The chain employs TRBV28 and TRBJ2-4; D is possibly TRBD1 or TRBD2 (5 bases each). The CDR3 is made up of 14 amino acids. V was clipped by 6 bases and J by 6 bases, with 15 bases between them. The germline V gene has CDR1 MDHEN and CDR2 SYDVKM. The CDR3 nucleotides read TGTGCCAGCAGCACCTTAACGGGGCGAAACATTCAGTACTTC. Its protein product is CASSTLTGRNIQYF.

V usage is TRBV6-2 or TRBV6-3 and J usage is TRBJ2-6, with D possibly TRBD2 on 5 matching bases. CDR3 length: 19 residues. The germline CDR1 and CDR2 sequences are MNHEY and SVGEGT. The V gene lost 1 base and the J gene lost 2 bases, with 18 bases spanning the gap. The CDR3 DNA reads as TGTGCCAGCAGTTACTTGGGCGGCGCGGACTTTACTGGGGCCAACGTCCTGACTTTC. Translation gives CASSYLGGADFTGANVLTF.

This clonotype was recorded many times. The chain links TRBV20-1 to TRBJ1-1, with D tentatively TRBD1 (6 bases). Trimming removed 5 bases from V and 5 bases from J, with 15 bases in between. The CDR3 runs 13 residues. CDR1 and CDR2 (germline): DFQATT, SNEGSKA (reference sequence). The CDR3 reads CSARFQGRTEAFF. The DNA for the CDR3 is TGCAGTGCTCGATTCCAGGGGAGGACTGAAGCTTTCTTT.